This T cell receptor (beta chain) is drawn from a study of human T cells and chemical hapten exposure. The time point denotes: patch test 2, 6 weeks after DPC sensitization. The sample's treatment: therapeutic diphenylcyclopropenone sensitization with weekly scalp DPC. TCRdb used MiXCR to reprocess the RACE reads, holding one entry per CDR3 protein. This table has 89,000 or so distinct CDR3 sequences, more than 6.5% appearing once. This clonotype showed up many times. Per the germline V gene, CDR1 is MRHNA and CDR2 is SNTAGT. There are 14 residues in the CDR3. V gave up 6 bases and J gave up 8 bases, with 14 bases separating them.

This sequence joins TRBV6-4 and TRBJ1-6, with D unresolved. This sequence originates from a woman aged 25 to 39 with alopecia areata. Some clones in this sample may be carry-over from other donors' samples. The sample consisted of whole blood, taken in connection with sensitization to the hapten diphenylcyclopropenone (DPC). In DNA form, the CDR3 reads TGTGCCAGCAGCGAAGAGGGAGGCTATTCACCCCTCCACTTT. Translation: CASSEEGGYSPLHF.